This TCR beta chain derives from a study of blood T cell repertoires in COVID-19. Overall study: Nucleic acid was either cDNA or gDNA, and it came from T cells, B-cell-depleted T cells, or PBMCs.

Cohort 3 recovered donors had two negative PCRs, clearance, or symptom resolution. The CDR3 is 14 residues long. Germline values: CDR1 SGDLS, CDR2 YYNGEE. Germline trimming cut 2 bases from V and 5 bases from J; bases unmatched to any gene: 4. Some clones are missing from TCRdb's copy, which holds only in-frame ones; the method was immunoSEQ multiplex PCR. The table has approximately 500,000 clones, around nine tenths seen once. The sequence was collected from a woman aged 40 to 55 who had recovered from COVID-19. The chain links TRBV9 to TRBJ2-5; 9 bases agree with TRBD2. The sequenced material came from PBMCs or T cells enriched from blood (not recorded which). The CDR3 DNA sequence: TGTGCCAGCAGCGTTAGCGGGAGCGGGGAGACCCAGTACTTC. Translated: CASSVSGSGETQYF.